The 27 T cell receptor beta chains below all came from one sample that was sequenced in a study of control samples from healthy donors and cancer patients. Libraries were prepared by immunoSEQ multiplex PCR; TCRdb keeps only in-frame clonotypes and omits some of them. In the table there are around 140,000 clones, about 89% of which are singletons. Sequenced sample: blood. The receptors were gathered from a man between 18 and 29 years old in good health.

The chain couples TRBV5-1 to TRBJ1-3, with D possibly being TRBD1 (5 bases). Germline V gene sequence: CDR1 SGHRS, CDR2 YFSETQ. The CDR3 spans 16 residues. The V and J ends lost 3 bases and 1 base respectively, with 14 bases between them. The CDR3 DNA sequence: TGCGCCAGCAGCTCAGGGATCGAGGTATCTGGAAACACCATATATTTT. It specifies CASSSGIEVSGNTIYF. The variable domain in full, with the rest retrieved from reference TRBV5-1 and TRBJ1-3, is KAGVTQTPRYLIKTRGQQVTLSCSPISGHRSVSWYQQTPGQGLQFLFEYFSETQRNKGNFPGRFSGRQFSNSRSEMNVSTLELGDSALYLCASSSGIEVSGNTIYFGEGSWLTVV.

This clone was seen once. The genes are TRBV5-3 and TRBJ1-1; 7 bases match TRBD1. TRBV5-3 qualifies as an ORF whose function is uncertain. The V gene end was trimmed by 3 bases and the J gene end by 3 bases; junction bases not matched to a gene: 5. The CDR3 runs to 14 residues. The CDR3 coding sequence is TGTGCCAGAAGCTGCGATGACAGGGACACTGAAGCTTTCTTT. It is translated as CARSCDDRDTEAFF.

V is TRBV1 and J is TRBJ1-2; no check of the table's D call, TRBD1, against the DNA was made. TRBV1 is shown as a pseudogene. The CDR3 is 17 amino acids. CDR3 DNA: TGCACCAGCAGCCAAGACGAAGTCAGGCCTCATAACTATGGCTACACCTTC. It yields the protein CTSSQDEVRPHNYGYTF.

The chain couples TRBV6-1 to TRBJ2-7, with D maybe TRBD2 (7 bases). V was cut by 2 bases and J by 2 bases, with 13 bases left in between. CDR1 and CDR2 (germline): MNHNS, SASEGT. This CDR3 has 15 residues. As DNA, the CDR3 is TGTGCCAGCAGTGAATTCGGGGGGCCCACCTACGAGCAGTACTTC. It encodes CASSEFGGPTYEQYF.

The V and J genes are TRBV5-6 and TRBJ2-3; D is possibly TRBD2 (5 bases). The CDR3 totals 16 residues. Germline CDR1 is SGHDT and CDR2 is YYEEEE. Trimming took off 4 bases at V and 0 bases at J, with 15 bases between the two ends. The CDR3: CASSRGLLTSTDTQYF. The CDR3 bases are TGTGCCAGCAGCCGGGGTCTTCTGACTAGCACAGATACGCAGTATTTT.

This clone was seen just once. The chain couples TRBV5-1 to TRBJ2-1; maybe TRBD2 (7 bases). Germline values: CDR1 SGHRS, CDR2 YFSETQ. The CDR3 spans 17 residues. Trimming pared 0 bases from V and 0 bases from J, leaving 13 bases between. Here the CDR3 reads CASSLAPGGPSYNEQFF. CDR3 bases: TGCGCCAGCAGCTTGGCCCCCGGGGGGCCCTCCTACAATGAGCAGTTCTTC.

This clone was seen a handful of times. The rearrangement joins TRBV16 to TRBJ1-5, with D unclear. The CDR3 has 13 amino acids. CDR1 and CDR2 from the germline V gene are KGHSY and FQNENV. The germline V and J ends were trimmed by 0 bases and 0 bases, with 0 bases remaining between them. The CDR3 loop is CASSQSSNQPQHF. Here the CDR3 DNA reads TGTGCCAGCAGCCAATCTAGCAATCAGCCCCAGCATTTT.

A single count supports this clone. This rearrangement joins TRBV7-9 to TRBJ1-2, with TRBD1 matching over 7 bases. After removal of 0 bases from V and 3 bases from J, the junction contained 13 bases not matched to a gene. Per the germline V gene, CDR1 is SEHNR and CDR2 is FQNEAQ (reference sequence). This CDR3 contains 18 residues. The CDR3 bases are TGTGCCAGCAGCTTAGCGAGCGACAGGGTCTTGATCGACTATGGCTACACCTTC. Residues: CASSLASDRVLIDYGYTF.

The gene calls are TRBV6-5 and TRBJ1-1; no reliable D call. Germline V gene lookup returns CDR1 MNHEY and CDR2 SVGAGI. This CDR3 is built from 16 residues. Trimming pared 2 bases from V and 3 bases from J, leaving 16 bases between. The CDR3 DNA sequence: TGTGCCAGCAGTTACGCGGCCAGTCGGTGGGACACTGAAGCTTTCTTT. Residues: CASSYAASRWDTEAFF.

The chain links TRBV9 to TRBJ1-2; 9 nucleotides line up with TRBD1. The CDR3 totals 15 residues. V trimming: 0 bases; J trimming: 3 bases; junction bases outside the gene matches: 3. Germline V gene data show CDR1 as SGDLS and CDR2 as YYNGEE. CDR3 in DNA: TGTGCCAGCAGCGTAGGAGGACAGGGGTACTATGGCTACACCTTC. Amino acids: CASSVGGQGYYGYTF.

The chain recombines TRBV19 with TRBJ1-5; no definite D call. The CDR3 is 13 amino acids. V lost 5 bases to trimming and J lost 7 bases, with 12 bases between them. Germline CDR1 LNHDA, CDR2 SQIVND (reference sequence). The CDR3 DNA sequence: TGTGCCAGTAGTCCCCTCGTACGACAGCCCCAGCATTTT. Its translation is CASSPLVRQPQHF.

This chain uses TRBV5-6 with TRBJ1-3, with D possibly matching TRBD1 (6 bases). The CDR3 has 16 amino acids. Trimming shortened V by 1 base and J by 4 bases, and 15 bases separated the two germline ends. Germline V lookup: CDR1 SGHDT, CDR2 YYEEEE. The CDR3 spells CASSLLDSALGNTIYF. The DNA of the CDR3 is TGTGCCAGCAGCTTGCTGGACAGTGCTCTCGGAAACACCATATATTTT.

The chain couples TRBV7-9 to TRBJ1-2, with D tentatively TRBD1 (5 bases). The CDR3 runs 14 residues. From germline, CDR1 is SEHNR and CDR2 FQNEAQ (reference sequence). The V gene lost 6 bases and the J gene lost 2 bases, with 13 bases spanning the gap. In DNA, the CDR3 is TGTGCCAGCAGTATAGGCCGACAGAACTATGGCTACACCTTC. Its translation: CASSIGRQNYGYTF.

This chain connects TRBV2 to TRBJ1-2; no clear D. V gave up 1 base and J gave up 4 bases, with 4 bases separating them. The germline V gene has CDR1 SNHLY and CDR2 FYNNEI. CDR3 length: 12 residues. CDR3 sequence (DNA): TGTGCCAGCAGTGAAGGGACCTATGGCTACACCTTC. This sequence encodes CASSEGTYGYTF.

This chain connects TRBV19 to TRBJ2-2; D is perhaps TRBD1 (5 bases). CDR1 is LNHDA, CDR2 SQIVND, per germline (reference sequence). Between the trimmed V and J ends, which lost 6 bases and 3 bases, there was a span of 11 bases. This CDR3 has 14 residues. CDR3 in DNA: TGTGCCAGTAGACCCAAGGGGCACACCGGGGAGCTGTTTTTT. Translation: CASRPKGHTGELFF.

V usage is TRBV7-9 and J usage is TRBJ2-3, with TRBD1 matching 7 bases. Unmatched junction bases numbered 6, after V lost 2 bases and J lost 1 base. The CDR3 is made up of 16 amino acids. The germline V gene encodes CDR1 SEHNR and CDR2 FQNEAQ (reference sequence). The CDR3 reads CASSLSGGWGTDTQYF. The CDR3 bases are TGTGCCAGCAGCTTATCAGGGGGATGGGGCACAGATACGCAGTATTTT.

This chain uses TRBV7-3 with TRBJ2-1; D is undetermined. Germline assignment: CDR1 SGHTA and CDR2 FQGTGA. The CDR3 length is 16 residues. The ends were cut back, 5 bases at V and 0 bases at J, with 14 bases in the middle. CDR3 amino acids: CASSPGEQVSYNEQFF. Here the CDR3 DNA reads TGTGCCAGCAGCCCCGGCGAGCAGGTCTCCTACAATGAGCAGTTCTTC.

CDR3 nucleotides: TGTGCCAGCAGCCAAGGCGAAGGGGGAGGACAGGGGGTCAATTCACCCCTCCACTTT. It specifies CASSQGEGGGQGVNSPLHF. The chain recombines TRBV4-2 with TRBJ1-6; 10 positions agree with TRBD1. Germline CDR1 LGHNA, CDR2 YNFKEQ. V shed 1 base, J shed 7 bases, and the junction held 13 bases outside the gene matches. This CDR3 contains 19 residues.

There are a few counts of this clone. CDR3: CASSSGTGASQPQHF. The CDR3 bases are TGTGCCAGCAGCTCCGGGACAGGGGCCAGTCAGCCCCAGCATTTT. This chain uses TRBV11-1 with TRBJ1-5; 10 bases fit TRBD1. The CDR3 is 15 residues long. V lost 4 bases and J lost 6; bases outside the gene matches: 6. Germline lookup yields CDR1 SGHAT and CDR2 FQDESV (reference sequence). Full variable domain (remainder filled in from reference TRBV11-1 and TRBJ1-5): EAEVAQSPRYKITEKSQAVAFWCDPISGHATLYWYRQILGQGPELLVQFQDESVVDDSQLPKDRFSAERLKGVDSTLKIQPAELGDSAMYLCASSSGTGASQPQHFGDGTRLSIL.

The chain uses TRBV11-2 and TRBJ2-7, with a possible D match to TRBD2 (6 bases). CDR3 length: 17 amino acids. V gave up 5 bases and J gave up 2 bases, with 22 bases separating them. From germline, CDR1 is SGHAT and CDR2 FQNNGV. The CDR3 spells CASSPDAGQVGAYEQYF. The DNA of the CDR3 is TGTGCCAGCAGCCCAGATGCGGGGCAGGTGGGAGCCTACGAGCAGTACTTC. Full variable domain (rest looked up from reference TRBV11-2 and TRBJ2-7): EAGVAQSPRYKIIEKRQSVAFWCNPISGHATLYWYQQILGQGPKLLIQFQNNGVVDDSQLPKDRFSAERLKGVDSTLKIQPAKLEDSAVYLCASSPDAGQVGAYEQYFGPGTRLTVT.

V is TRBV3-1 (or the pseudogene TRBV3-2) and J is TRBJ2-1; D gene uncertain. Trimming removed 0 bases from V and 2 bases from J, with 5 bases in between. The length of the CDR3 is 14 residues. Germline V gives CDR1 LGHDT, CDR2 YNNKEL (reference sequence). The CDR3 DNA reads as TGTGCCAGCAGCCAAGAGGCGGCCTACAATGAGCAGTTCTTC. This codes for CASSQEAAYNEQFF.

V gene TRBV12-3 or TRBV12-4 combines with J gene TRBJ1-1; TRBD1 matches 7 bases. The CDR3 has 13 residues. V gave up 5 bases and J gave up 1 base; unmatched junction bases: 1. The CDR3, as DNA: TGTGCCAGCAGTGGGACAGCGAACACTGAAGCTTTCTTT. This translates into CASSGTANTEAFF.

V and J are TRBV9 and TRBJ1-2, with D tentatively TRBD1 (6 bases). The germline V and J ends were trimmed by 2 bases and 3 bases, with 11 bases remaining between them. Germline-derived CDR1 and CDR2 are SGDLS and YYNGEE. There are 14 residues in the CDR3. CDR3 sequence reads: CASSVAQGDYGYTF. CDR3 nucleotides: TGTGCCAGCAGCGTGGCACAGGGTGACTATGGCTACACCTTC.

This CDR3 reads CASSLAQPGYQETQYF. Written as DNA, the CDR3 is TGTGCCAGCAGCTTAGCCCAACCAGGGTACCAAGAGACCCAGTACTTC. This chain uses TRBV11-3 with TRBJ2-5, with D possibly being TRBD1 (5 bases). Germline V lookup: CDR1 SGHNT, CDR2 YENEEA. The CDR3 extends over 16 amino acids. V shed 1 base and J shed 0 bases, with 12 bases lying between them.

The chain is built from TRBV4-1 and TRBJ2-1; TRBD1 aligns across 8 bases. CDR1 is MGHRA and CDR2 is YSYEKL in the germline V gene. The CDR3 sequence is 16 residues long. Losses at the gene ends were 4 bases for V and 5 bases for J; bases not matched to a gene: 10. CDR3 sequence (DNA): TGCGCCAGCAGCCCCAAGTTCTCACAGGGGGACAATGAGCAGTTCTTC. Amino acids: CASSPKFSQGDNEQFF.

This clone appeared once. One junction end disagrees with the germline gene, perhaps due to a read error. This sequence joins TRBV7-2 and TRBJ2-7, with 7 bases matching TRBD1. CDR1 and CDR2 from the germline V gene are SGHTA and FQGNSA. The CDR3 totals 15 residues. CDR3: CASNFLGGQKLRGHF. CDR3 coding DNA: TGTGCCAGCAACTTTCTAGGGGGACAGAAGTTACGAGGGCACTTC.

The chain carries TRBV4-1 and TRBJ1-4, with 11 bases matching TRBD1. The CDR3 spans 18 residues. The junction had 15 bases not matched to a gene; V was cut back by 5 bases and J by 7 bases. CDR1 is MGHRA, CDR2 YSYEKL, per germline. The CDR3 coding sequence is TGCGCCAGCAGCTATGGACAGGGGGCACTAACCCCCGGTGAAAAACTGTTTTTT. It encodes CASSYGQGALTPGEKLFF.